Listed here are 29 T cell receptor beta chains from one sample, sequenced in a study of T-cell memory formation after mild COVID-19 (dated by TCRdb to the early 2020s). Library prep was done by 5' RACE. This sample was sequenced with an Illumina NovaSeq 6000. Clones were called with MiXCR by TCRdb after fastp trimmed the public reads at Q25, and only in-frame beta chains were retained. Records with the same CDR3 protein are collapsed into one entry carrying the most frequent genes and DNA. This sample gives fewer than 150,000 distinct CDR3 sequences in total; about 15% of them show up just once. The ten largest account for roughly 5% of the sample. The sample was PBMCs or a T cell subset sorted from them (not recorded which). The receptor set was obtained from a man aged 18 to 35 who had mild COVID-19 (a few samples of this study predate the infection). The sample titles of this study are shuffled in the database, so cell type and time point are left out; the donor was told from shared clones.

This clonotype was seen at least ten times. The chain has TRBV4-3 and TRBJ2-3; tentatively, D is TRBD2 (5 bases). The germline V gene encodes CDR1 LGHNA and CDR2 YSLEER. The CDR3 is 14 residues long. Trimming took off 3 bases at V and 6 bases at J, with 13 bases between the two ends. The CDR3 sequence is CASSQPGSGDTQYF. CDR3 sequence (DNA): TGCGCCAGCAGCCAGCCCGGGTCGGGGGATACGCAGTATTTT.

This rearrangement joins TRBV6-2 or TRBV6-3 to TRBJ2-7; D possibly matches TRBD1 or TRBD2 (5 bases each). The CDR3 runs to 15 residues. Germline CDR1 MNHEY, CDR2 SVGEGT. The germline V and J ends were trimmed by 1 base and 2 bases, with 12 bases remaining between them. CDR3: CASSYWGTDPYEQYF. CDR3 sequence (DNA): TGTGCCAGCAGTTACTGGGGGACGGATCCCTACGAGCAGTACTTC.

This chain connects TRBV12-3 or TRBV12-4 to TRBJ2-6; possibly TRBD2 for D (5 bases). The CDR3 has 14 amino acids. V lost 6 bases to trimming and J lost 6 bases, with 12 bases between them. The CDR3 sequence: CASSYEEEANVLTF. The DNA for the CDR3 is TGTGCCAGCAGCTACGAGGAGGAGGCCAACGTCCTGACTTTC.

This chain links TRBV7-8 with TRBJ2-7; the D gene is possibly TRBD1 (5 bases). This CDR3 spans 16 amino acids. Trimming left V 3 bases short and J 0 bases short, with 15 bases between. Per germline, CDR1 SGHVS and CDR2 FQNEAQ. The CDR3: CASSFGGAASSYEQYF. The CDR3 DNA is TGTGCCAGCAGCTTCGGTGGGGCCGCGAGCTCCTACGAGCAGTACTTC.

DNA for the CDR3: TGCGCCAGCAGCCAAGGGACTAGCGGGGAGGGGGACATTCAGTACTTC. Encoded protein: CASSQGTSGEGDIQYF. This sequence joins TRBV4-3 and TRBJ2-4, with 12 bases lining up with TRBD2. V trimming: 1 base; J trimming: 8 bases; junction bases outside the gene matches: 6. This CDR3 has 16 amino acids. The germline V gene encodes CDR1 LGHNA and CDR2 YSLEER.

The chain combines TRBV5-1 with TRBJ1-2; perhaps TRBD1 as D (6 bases). Trimming removed 0 bases at V and 7 bases at J, with 10 bases between. CDR3 length: 13 amino acids. Germline V gene data show CDR1 as SGHRS and CDR2 as YFSETQ. The CDR3 loop is CASSLDGQSGYTF. CDR3 nucleotide sequence: TGCGCCAGCAGCTTGGACGGACAGAGTGGCTACACCTTC.

The V and J genes are TRBV4-2 and TRBJ2-3; 10 bases fit TRBD2. Unmatched junction bases numbered 10, after V lost 1 base and J lost 6 bases. This CDR3 comprises 17 residues. CDR1 is LGHNA, CDR2 YNFKEQ, per germline. The CDR3 sequence: CASSQGSGGALGDTQYF. CDR3 sequence (DNA): TGTGCCAGCAGCCAAGGAAGCGGGGGGGCCTTAGGGGATACGCAGTATTTT.

This clonotype was seen many times. The genes are TRBV20-1 and TRBJ2-5, with TRBD2 matching over 8 bases. The V gene's germline CDR1 is DFQATT and CDR2 SNEGSKA (reference sequence). CDR3 length: 12 residues. Trimming took 6 bases from V and 4 from J; bases not matched to a gene: 4. The CDR3: CSASGGPETQYF. In DNA, the CDR3 is TGCAGTGCCTCGGGGGGGCCAGAGACCCAGTACTTC.

This clonotype was seen more than once but under ten times. The chain carries TRBV12-5 and TRBJ2-1; D ambiguous. Germline V gene data show CDR1 as LGHNT and CDR2 as FRNRAP. Trimming took off 6 bases at V and 3 bases at J, with 15 bases between the two ends. This CDR3 contains 15 residues. The CDR3 DNA reads as TGTGCTAGTGGCCGCCGTTCCCTCCTCTACAATGAGCAGTTCTTC. This encodes CASGRRSLLYNEQFF.

Comment on this clonotype: Germline and junction disagree at one end, which may indicate a read error. This chain links TRBV7-9 with TRBJ1-4; D unresolved. From germline, CDR1 is SEHNR and CDR2 FQNEAQ (reference sequence). The CDR3 covers 17 residues. CDR3 coding DNA: TGTGCCAGCAGCGTAGCCGGCTTCGAGGGAGGTCGGGAAAAACTGTTTTTT. Translation: CASSVAGFEGGREKLFF.

The chain combines TRBV3-1 with TRBJ1-2, with 7 bases fitting TRBD1. In germline, CDR1 is LGHDT, CDR2 YNNKEL (reference sequence). This CDR3 region has 17 residues. J gave up 7 bases and V 0 bases, and 14 bases lay outside the gene matches. CDR3 coding DNA: TGTGCCAGCAGCCAAGAACAGGGGTATTACGGGCGGCGTGGCTACACCTTC. This gives the protein CASSQEQGYYGRRGYTF.

Ten or more counts support this clonotype. The J gene is TRBJ2-1, the V gene TRBV5-1; D perhaps matches TRBD1 (6 bases). This CDR3 is built from 14 residues. Per germline, CDR1 SGHRS and CDR2 YFSETQ. Trimming took 0 bases from V and 10 from J, leaving 14 bases between them. DNA of the CDR3: TGCGCCAGCAGCTTGGATGCAGGGGAAAAGGAGCAGTTCTTC. The encoded protein is CASSLDAGEKEQFF.

This clonotype was recorded many times. The chain couples TRBV7-2 to TRBJ2-7, with TRBD1 matching over 7 bases. The CDR3 covers 13 residues. V shed 1 base, J shed 5 bases, and the junction held 2 bases outside the gene matches. Germline assignment: CDR1 SGHTA and CDR2 FQGNSA. CDR3 sequence reads: CASSLGQGDEQYF. CDR3 nucleotide sequence: TGTGCCAGCAGCTTAGGACAGGGAGACGAGCAGTACTTC.

This clonotype was observed a few times. The chain carries TRBV6-1 and TRBJ2-2; no reliable D call. This CDR3 contains 14 residues. The V end lost 5 bases, the J end lost 2 bases, and 9 bases lay between the germline ends. Germline CDR1 reads MNHNS; CDR2 reads SASEGT. The CDR3 region is CASSSQSNTGELFF. In DNA, the CDR3 is TGTGCCAGCAGTTCACAGAGCAACACCGGGGAGCTGTTTTTT.

V is TRBV30 and J is TRBJ2-3; weak D call: TRBD2 (7 bases). Germline V CDR1 and CDR2: GTSNPN, SVGIG (reference sequence). Trimming pared 4 bases from V and 6 bases from J, leaving 17 bases between. This CDR3 is built from 14 residues. The CDR3 is CAWIRGAPVDTQYF. CDR3 nucleotide sequence: TGTGCCTGGATTCGGGGGGCCCCAGTGGATACGCAGTATTTT.

This clonotype was observed many times. V is TRBV5-6 and J is TRBJ2-1, with D perhaps TRBD1 or TRBD2 (6 bases each). CDR1 and CDR2 from the germline V gene are SGHDT and YYEEEE. Trimming left V 1 base short and J 8 bases short, with 10 bases between. The CDR3 totals 13 residues. CDR3 amino acids: CASSLLRGDEQFF. Here the CDR3 DNA reads TGTGCCAGCAGCTTGTTGAGGGGGGATGAGCAGTTCTTC.

V is TRBV5-1 and J is TRBJ2-3, with D perhaps matching TRBD2 (6 bases). Germline values: CDR1 SGHRS, CDR2 YFSETQ. Deletions cut 0 bases from V and 1 base from J, with 12 bases between. The CDR3 contains 16 residues. DNA of the CDR3: TGCGCCAGCAGCTTGGTCTTAGCGGAGGGCACAGATACGCAGTATTTT. Amino acid sequence: CASSLVLAEGTDTQYF.

The rearrangement links TRBV20-1 to TRBJ2-7; D perhaps matches TRBD2 (7 bases). V lost 3 bases and J lost 0, with 12 bases in between. The CDR3 extends over 14 amino acids. Looked up from germline, CDR1 is DFQATT and CDR2 is SNEGSKA (reference sequence). This chain's CDR3 is CSASGGLNSYEQYF. Here the CDR3 DNA reads TGCAGTGCTAGCGGGGGGCTCAACTCCTACGAGCAGTACTTC.

V usage is TRBV4-1 and J usage is TRBJ2-4; no clear D. V was shortened by 6 bases and J by 0 bases, with 12 bases between the two germline ends. Germline lookup yields CDR1 MGHRA and CDR2 YSYEKL. The CDR3 length is 15 residues. In DNA form, the CDR3 reads TGCGCCAGCAGTCTAGAGGCACTAGCCAAAAACATTCAGTACTTC. This codes for CASSLEALAKNIQYF.

For the CDR3, the DNA is TGTGCCAGCAGTCCCTGGGCCAGGGGGAACGGCGGGGAGCTGTTTTTT. This encodes CASSPWARGNGGELFF. The chain is built from TRBV27 and TRBJ2-2; 7 positions agree with TRBD1. V was pared by 5 bases and J by 7 bases, with 13 bases of the junction left unmatched. The CDR3 totals 16 residues. Germline V gives CDR1 MNHEY, CDR2 SMNVEV (reference sequence).

This chain links TRBV6-2 or TRBV6-3 with TRBJ1-2, with TRBD1 matching 9 bases. This CDR3 is built from 14 residues. Germline V gene lookup returns CDR1 MNHEY and CDR2 SVGEGT. V gave up 8 bases and J gave up 8 bases; unmatched junction bases: 12. The CDR3 region has the DNA TGTGCCAGCGGGGGACAGGGAACGGCACGGGGCTACACCTTC. Amino acids: CASGGQGTARGYTF.

V usage is TRBV5-1 and J usage is TRBJ2-5, with TRBD1 identical over 7 bases. This CDR3 spans 14 amino acids. Germline V CDR1 and CDR2: SGHRS, YFSETQ. J gave up 5 bases and V 0 bases, and 4 bases lay outside the gene matches. This CDR3 reads CASSLGGGAETQYF. As DNA, the CDR3 is TGCGCCAGCAGCTTGGGAGGGGGCGCGGAGACCCAGTACTTC.

This clonotype was recorded a few times. V is TRBV30 and J is TRBJ1-1; D gene unclear. CDR1 is GTSNPN, CDR2 SVGIG, per germline (reference sequence). Trimming shortened V by 0 bases and J by 5 bases, and 4 bases separated the two germline ends. The CDR3 consists of 11 residues. The CDR3 DNA reads as TGTGCCTGGAGTGTATGGACTGAAGCTTTCTTT. Translated, it gives CAWSVWTEAFF.

V gene TRBV5-1 combines with J gene TRBJ1-5; no definite D call. CDR1 is SGHRS, CDR2 YFSETQ, per germline. This CDR3 has 14 amino acids. V lost 4 bases and J lost 4, with 12 bases in between. This CDR3 reads CASSPAPQNQPQHF. CDR3 coding DNA: TGCGCCAGCAGCCCTGCCCCTCAGAATCAGCCCCAGCATTTT.

The gene calls are TRBV7-9 and TRBJ1-2; D remains ambiguous. This CDR3 is built from 12 residues. V gave up 5 bases and J gave up 2 bases, with 6 bases separating them. The germline CDR1 and CDR2 sequences are SEHNR and FQNEAQ (reference sequence). CDR3 sequence reads: CASSGENYGYTF. The CDR3 DNA reads as TGTGCCAGCAGCGGGGAGAACTATGGCTACACCTTC. Combining the CDR3 with reference TRBV7-9 and TRBJ1-2 gives the whole variable domain DTGVSQNPRHKITKRGQNVTFRCDPISEHNRLYWYRQTLGQGPEFLTYFQNEAQLEKSRLLSDRFSAERPKGSFSTLEIQRTEQGDSAMYLCASSGENYGYTFGSGTRLTVV.

The chain carries TRBV7-9 and TRBJ2-2; perhaps TRBD2 as D (5 bases). CDR1 is SEHNR and CDR2 is FQNEAQ in the germline V gene (reference sequence). V was shortened by 6 bases and J by 4 bases, with 12 bases between the two germline ends. The CDR3 is 14 amino acids. CDR3: CASSRRDPTGELFF. CDR3 nucleotides: TGTGCCAGCAGTCGACGGGATCCCACCGGGGAGCTGTTTTTT.

The chain combines TRBV20-1 with TRBJ2-5, with 8 bases matching TRBD1. CDR1 and CDR2 from the germline V gene are DFQATT and SNEGSKA (reference sequence). The CDR3 extends over 13 amino acids. J gave up 5 bases and V 3 bases, and 5 bases lay outside the gene matches. In DNA form, the CDR3 reads TGCAGTGCTAGGACAGGGGTGGAGGAGACCCAGTACTTC. Protein sequence: CSARTGVEETQYF.

This clonotype was seen at least ten times. The chain is built from TRBV7-3 and TRBJ2-1; maybe TRBD2 (5 bases). With 1 base removed from V and 6 bases from J, the gap between germline ends came to 7 bases. Germline V CDR1 and CDR2: SGHTA, FQGTGA. CDR3 size: 13 residues. The CDR3 loop is CASSLIGSNEQFF. In DNA, the CDR3 is TGTGCCAGCAGCTTAATAGGGAGCAATGAGCAGTTCTTC. Looking up the rest from reference TRBV7-3 and TRBJ2-1 gives the full variable domain: GAGVSQTPSNKVTEKGKYVELRCDPISGHTALYWYRQSLGQGPEFLIYFQGTGAADDSGLPNDRFFAVRPEGSVSTLKIQRTERGDSAVYLCASSLIGSNEQFFGPGTRLTVL.

The chain has TRBV28 and TRBJ1-1; D might be TRBD1 (5 bases). CDR1 MDHEN and CDR2 SYDVKM come from the germline V gene. This CDR3 comprises 15 residues. Deletions cut 6 bases from V and 1 base from J, with 15 bases between. The CDR3, as DNA: TGTGCCAGCAGATACCCCGGGGCTCAGAACACTGAAGCTTTCTTT. Translation: CASRYPGAQNTEAFF.